This is a list of T cell receptor beta chains from one sample in a study of cytomegalovirus exposure and HLA in healthy donors. Data came from immunoSEQ multiplex PCR; TCRdb stores just in-frame clones and leaves some out. Of over 200,000 clones in the sample, 70% to 90% are singletons; the top ten hold around 3%. The sample comprised PBMCs. The origin of the receptors is a woman under 30 in good health and CMV-seronegative. Each CDR3 is given without its conserved first and last residue.

j_gene,v_gene,CDR3aa
TRBJ2-3,TRBV19,ASSPGTPSSDTQY
TRBJ2-2,TRBV13,ASSPRGYSGELF
TRBJ1-1,TRBV28,ASSLRTGMSEAF
TRBJ2-7,TRBV28,ASRGTSGISYEQY
TRBJ2-3,TRBV7-9,ASSLVPGLGTDTQY
TRBJ2-3,TRBV7-6,ASSLGGPTDTQY
TRBJ2-6,TRBV9,ASSAFRRDSGANVLT
TRBJ2-1,TRBV4-1,ASNHAASDYNEQF
TRBJ1-2,TRBV4-1,ASSKSEGVGYT
TRBJ2-1,TRBV5-1,ASSLNIPSSYNEQF
TRBJ2-3,TRBV5-6,ASSSLTSGSTDTQY
TRBJ2-1,TRBV10-3,AIRETSGRYEQF
TRBJ1-2,TRBV4-2,ASSQEQSYGYT
TRBJ1-2,TRBV15,ATSRGQGAVGYT
TRBJ2-1,TRBV15,AVQGVPYNEQF
TRBJ1-1,TRBV5-4,ASSFDRTGGANTEAF
TRBJ2-7,TRBV14,ASRASGSSYEQY
TRBJ2-7,TRBV5-1,ASSLRDSHTEQY
TRBJ1-2,TRBV19,ASSIGRSGYT
TRBJ2-7,TRBV5-4,ASSLGDNYEQY
TRBJ2-2,TRBV7-2,ATPPSPLRGELF
TRBJ1-2,TRBV28,ASSRANYGYT
TRBJ2-7,TRBV19,ASSIGGTGHEQY
TRBJ1-1,TRBV5-6,ASSHGAGAQAF
TRBJ1-2,TRBV6-1,ASSETLTASTYGYT
TRBJ2-2,TRBV2,ASRRGLAGGNTNTGELF
TRBJ1-2,TRBV27,ASSPQMVHHNYGYT
TRBJ2-1,TRBV9,ASSVAGGSYNEQF
TRBJ1-2,TRBV19,ASSRAANYGYT
TRBJ2-2,TRBV10-2,ASSELAGASGELF
TRBJ2-5,TRBV7-6,ASSRTGQETQY
TRBJ2-2,TRBV9,ASSAPRLADTGELF
TRBJ2-7,TRBV15,ATSRDRLASLEQY
TRBJ2-1,TRBV19,ASSIAAGPSYNEQF
TRBJ2-7,TRBV5-8,ASSLRGSGEQY
TRBJ2-5,TRBV30,AWTGTSGRRETQY
TRBJ2-2,TRBV10-2,ASSDPGTNTGELF